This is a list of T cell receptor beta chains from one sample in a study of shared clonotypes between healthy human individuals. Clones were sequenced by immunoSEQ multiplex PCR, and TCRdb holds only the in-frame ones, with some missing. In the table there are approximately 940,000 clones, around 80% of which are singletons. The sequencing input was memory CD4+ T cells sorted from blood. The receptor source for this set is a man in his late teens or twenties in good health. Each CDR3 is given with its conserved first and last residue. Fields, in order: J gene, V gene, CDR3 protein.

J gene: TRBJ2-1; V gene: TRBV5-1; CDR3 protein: CASSLEPRETSSYNEQFF
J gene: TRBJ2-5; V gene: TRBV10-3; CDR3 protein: CASGPEETQYF
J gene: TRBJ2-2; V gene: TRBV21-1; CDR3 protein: CASTRTGPGELFF
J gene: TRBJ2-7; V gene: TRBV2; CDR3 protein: CASTGFSYEQYF
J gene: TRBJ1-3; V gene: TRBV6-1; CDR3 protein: CASSERRNTIYF
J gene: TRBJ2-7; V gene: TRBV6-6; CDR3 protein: CASSHDLMGGEQYF
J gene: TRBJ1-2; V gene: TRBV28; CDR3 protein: CASSLGQGGYGYTF
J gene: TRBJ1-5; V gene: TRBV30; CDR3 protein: CAWSVARGTGRQPQHF
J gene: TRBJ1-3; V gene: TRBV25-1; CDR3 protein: CASSDPGGAGNTIYF
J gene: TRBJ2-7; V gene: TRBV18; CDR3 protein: CASSPPGLAGEDEQYF
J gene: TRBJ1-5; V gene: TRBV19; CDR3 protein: CASKTGLQPQHF
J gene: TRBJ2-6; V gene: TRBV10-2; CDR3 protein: CASSGRVRDTWANVLTF
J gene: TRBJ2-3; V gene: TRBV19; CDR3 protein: CASSILAGGSGDTQYF
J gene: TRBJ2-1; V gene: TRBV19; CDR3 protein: CASIGTSGASYNEQFF
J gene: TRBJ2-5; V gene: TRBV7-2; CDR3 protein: CASSQRTSGRETQYF
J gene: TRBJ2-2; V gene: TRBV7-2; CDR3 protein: CASSRDRVNTGELFF
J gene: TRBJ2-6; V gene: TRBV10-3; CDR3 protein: CATARNSGANVLTF
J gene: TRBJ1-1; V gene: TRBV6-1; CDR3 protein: CASSDQGWNTEAFF
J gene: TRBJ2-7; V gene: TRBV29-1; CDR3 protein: CSVRQGVINEQYF
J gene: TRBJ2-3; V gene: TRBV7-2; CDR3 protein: CASSQDSGSTDTQYF
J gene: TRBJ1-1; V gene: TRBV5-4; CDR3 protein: CASSLNSLNTEAFF
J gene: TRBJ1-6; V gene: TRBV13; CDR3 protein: CASSFGGRGNSPLHF
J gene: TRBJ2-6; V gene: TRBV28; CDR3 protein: CASSSPLRDFTIRDNSGANVLTF
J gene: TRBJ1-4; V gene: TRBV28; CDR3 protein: CASSLVGGFEKLFF
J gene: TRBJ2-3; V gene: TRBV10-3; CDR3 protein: CAISGWNGLAGRESDTQYF
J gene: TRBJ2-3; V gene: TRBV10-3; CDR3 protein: CAIRGPEQGATDTQYF
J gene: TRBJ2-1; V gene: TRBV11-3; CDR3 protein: CASSYGLAGTNEQFF
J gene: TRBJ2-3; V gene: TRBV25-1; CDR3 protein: CASSEWRGATDTQYF
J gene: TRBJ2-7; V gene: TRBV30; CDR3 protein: CAWAGQYEQYF
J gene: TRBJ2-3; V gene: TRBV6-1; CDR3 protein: CASNERQGNTDTQYF
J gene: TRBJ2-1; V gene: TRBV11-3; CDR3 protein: CASSTGHPGNEQFF
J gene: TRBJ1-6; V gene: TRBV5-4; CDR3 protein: CASSLDRSSYNSPLHF
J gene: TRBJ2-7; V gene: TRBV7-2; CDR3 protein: CASSLAGRSYEQYF
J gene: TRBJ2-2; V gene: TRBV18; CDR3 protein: CASSPRQIITGELFF
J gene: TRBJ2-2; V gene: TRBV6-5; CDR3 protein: CASSPPGTTAGELFF
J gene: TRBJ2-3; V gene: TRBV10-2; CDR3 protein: CASSETSGGPRADTQYF
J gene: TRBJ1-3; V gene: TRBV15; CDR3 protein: CATSRTSTGNTIYF
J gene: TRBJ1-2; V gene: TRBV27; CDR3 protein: CASSLEGIGYTF
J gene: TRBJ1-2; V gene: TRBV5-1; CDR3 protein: CASIATPGDPLRGYTF
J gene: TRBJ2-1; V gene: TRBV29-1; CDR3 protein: CSVVPSSYNEQFF
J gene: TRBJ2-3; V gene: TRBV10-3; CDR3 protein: CAISEGDTQYF
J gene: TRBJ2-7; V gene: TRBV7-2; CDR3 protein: CASSLDLLHEQYF
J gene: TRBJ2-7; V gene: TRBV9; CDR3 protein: CASSPILAGETYEQYF
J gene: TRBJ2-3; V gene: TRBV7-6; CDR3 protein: CASSSGLRTDTQYF
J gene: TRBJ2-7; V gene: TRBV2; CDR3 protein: CASSERNYEQYF
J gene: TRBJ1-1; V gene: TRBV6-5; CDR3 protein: CASSYSHRDRVPEAFF
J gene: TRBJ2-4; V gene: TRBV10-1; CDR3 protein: CASSDQGNANIQYF
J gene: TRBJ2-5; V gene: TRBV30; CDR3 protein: CASGLPAGTQYF
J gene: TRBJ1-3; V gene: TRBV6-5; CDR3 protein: CASSYVRGLGNTIYF
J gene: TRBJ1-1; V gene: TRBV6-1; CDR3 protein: CASSVLQGNTEAFF
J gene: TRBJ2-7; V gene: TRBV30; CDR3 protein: CAWSAGGGYEQYF
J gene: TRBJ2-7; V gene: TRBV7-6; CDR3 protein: CASSSPTSGTYEQYF
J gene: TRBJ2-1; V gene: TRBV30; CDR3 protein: CAWSVLVTKQGISYNEQFF
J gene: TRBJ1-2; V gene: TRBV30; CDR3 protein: CAWETGANYGYTF
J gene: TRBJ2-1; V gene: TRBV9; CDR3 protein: CASSATGTGMRNEQFF
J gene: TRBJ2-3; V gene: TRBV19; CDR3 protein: CASSSKTGKQYF
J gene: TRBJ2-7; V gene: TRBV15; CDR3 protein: CATSRVQTGRSSYEQYF
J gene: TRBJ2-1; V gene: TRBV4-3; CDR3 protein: CASSQRMTGGGSNEQFF
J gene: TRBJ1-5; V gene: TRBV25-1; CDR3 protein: CASRRTGLGPQHF
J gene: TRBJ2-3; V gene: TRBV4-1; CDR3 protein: CASSLPPGVSLRTDTQYF